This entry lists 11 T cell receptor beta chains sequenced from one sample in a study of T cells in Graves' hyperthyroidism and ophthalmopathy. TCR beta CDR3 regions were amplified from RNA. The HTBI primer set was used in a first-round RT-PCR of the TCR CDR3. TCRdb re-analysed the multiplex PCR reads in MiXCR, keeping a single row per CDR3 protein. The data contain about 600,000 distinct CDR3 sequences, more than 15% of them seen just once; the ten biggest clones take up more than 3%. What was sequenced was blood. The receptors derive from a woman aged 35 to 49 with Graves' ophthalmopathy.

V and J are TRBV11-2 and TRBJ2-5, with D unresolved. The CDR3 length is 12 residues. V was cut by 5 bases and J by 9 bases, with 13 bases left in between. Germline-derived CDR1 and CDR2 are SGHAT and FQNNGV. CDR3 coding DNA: TGTGCCAGCAGCCCCCAAAATCTTCCCCAGTACTTC. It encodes CASSPQNLPQYF.

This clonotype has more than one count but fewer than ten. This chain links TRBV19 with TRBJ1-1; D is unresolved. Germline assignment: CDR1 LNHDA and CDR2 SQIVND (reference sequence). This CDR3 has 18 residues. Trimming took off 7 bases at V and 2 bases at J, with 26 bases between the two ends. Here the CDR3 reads CASTLYPLTPMVNTEAFF. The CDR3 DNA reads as TGTGCCAGTACCCTATATCCCCTGACACCGATGGTAAACACTGAAGCTTTCTTT.

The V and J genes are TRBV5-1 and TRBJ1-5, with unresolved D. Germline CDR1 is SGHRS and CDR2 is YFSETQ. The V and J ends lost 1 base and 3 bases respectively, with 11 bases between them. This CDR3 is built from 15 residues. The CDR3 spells CASSLSGENNQPQHF. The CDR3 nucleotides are TGCGCCAGCAGCTTGAGCGGGGAGAACAATCAGCCCCAGCATTTT.

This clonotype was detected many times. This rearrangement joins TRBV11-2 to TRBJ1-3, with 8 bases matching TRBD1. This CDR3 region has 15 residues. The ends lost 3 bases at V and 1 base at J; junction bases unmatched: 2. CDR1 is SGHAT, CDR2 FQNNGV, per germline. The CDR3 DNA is TGTGCCAGCAGCTTTACAGGGGGATCTGGAAACACCATATATTTT. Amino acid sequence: CASSFTGGSGNTIYF.

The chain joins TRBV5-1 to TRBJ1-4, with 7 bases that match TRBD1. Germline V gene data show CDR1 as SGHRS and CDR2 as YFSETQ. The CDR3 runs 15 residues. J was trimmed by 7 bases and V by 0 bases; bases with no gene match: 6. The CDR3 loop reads CASSLARGATEKLFF. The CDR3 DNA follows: TGCGCCAGCAGCTTGGCCAGGGGGGCGACTGAAAAACTGTTTTTT.

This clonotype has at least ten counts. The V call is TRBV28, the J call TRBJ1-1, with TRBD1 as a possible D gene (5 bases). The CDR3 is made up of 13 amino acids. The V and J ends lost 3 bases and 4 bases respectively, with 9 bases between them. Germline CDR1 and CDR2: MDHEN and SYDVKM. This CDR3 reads CASSLHGGTEAFF. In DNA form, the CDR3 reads TGTGCCAGCAGTTTGCACGGGGGCACTGAAGCTTTCTTT.

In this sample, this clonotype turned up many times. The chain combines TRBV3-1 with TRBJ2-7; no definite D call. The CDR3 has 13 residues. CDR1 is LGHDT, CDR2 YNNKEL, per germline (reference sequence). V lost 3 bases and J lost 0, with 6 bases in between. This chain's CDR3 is CASSQGSSYEQYF. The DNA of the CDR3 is TGTGCCAGCAGCCAGGGCAGCTCCTACGAGCAGTACTTC.

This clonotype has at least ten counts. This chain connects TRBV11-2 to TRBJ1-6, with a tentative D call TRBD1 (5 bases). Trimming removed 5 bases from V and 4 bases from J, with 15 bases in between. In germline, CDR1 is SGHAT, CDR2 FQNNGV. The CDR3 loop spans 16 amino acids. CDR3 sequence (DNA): TGTGCCAGCAGCCTAGCGGGGGACCTTTATAATTCACCCCTCCACTTT. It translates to CASSLAGDLYNSPLHF.

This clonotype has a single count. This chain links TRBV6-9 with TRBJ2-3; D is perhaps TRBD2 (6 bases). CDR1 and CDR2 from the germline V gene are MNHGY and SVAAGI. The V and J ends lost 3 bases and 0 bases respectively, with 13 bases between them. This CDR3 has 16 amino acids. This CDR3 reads CASSYSGPPSTDTQYF. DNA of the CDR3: TGTGCCAGCAGTTACAGCGGGCCCCCTAGCACAGATACGCAGTATTTT.

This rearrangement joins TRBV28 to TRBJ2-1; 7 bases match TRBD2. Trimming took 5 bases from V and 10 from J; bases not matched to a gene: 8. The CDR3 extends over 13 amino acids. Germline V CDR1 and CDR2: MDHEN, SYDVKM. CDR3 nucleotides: TGTGCCAGCAGTGGTGAGGGGCGGGGGGAGCAGTTCTTC. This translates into CASSGEGRGEQFF.

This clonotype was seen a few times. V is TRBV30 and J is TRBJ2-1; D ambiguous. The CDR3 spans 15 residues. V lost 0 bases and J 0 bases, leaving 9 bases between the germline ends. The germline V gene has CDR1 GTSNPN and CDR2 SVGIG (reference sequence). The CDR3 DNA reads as TGTGCCTGGAGTGTAGACGTTCGCTCCTACAATGAGCAGTTCTTC. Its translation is CAWSVDVRSYNEQFF.